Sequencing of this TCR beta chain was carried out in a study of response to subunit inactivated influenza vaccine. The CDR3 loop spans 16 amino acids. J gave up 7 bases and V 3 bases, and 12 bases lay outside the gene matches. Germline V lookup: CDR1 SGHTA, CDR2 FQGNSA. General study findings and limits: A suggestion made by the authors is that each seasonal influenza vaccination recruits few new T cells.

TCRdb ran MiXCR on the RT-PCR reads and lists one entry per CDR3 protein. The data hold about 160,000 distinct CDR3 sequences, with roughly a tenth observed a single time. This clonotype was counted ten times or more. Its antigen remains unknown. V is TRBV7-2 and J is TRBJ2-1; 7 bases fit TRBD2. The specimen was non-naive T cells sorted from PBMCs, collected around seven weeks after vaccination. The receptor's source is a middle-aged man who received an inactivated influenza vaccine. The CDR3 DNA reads TGTGCCAGCAGCTTTTCCGTAGCGGGTGCTGGAAATGAGCAGTTCTTC. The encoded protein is CASSFSVAGAGNEQFF.